This T cell receptor beta chain was profiled in a study of blood T cells in healthy people across ages. CDR1 and CDR2 (germline): SGHDN, FVKESK. The V end lost 3 bases, the J end lost 5 bases, and 7 bases lay between the germline ends. The CDR3 totals 12 residues. This clonotype was seen many times. For the second PCR, which ran for about 6 to 11 cycles, a sample-barcoded 5' primer and a J-beta primer mix were used. TCRdb used MiXCR to reprocess the 5' RACE reads, holding one entry per CDR3 protein. The sample consists of fewer than 750,000 distinct CDR3 sequences, under 65% of them appearing once. The sequence came from a woman older than 75 in good health. What was sequenced was blood. V gene TRBV14 combines with J gene TRBJ2-5; D gene unclear. For the CDR3, the DNA is TGTGCCAGCAGCCATGTACTTGAGACCCAGTACTTC. Translating gives CASSHVLETQYF.